The source of this T cell receptor (beta chain) is a study of blood T cell repertoires in COVID-19. The wider study: Material from acute and convalescent COVID-19 was sourced from the United States, Italy and Spain. PBMCs, B-cell-depleted T cells, or T cells provided the cDNA or gDNA that made up the material.

Trimming pared 3 bases from V and 6 bases from J, leaving 15 bases between. CDR1 is LNHDA and CDR2 is SQIVND in the germline V gene (reference sequence). CDR3 length: 15 residues. Original data processing: Cell counts per sample came from amplifying reference gene primers. TCRdb's copy holds only in-frame clones and misses some; the assay was immunoSEQ multiplex PCR. The V and J calls and clone size come from that table; D and trimming were worked out from the DNA. The repertoire has fewer than 300,000 clones, more than 70% of them found once; the top ten carry roughly 3.1%. Material for sequencing was peripheral blood. The sequence was obtained from a woman between 18 and 30 years old with acute or convalescent COVID-19. The chain uses TRBV19 and TRBJ2-1; weak D call: TRBD2 (7 bases). The CDR3 sequence is CASSMDFGGLNEQFF. CDR3 bases: TGTGCCAGTAGTATGGATTTCGGGGGGCTCAATGAGCAGTTCTTC.